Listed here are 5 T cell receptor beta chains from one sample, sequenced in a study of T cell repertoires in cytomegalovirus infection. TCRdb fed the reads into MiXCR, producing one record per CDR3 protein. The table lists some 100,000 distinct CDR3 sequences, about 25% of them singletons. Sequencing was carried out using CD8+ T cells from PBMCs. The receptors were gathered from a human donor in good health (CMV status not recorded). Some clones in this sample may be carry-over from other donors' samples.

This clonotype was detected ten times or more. The CDR3 DNA reads TGTGCCAGCAGTTACTCGAGCTTCATACAACGGGACGTTACCTACGAGCAGTACTTC. Its translation is CASSYSSFIQRDVTYEQYF. V and J are TRBV6-2 or TRBV6-3 and TRBJ2-7; the D gene could be TRBD1 or TRBD2 (5 bases each). The V gene lost 0 bases and the J gene lost 2 bases, with 23 bases spanning the gap. CDR1 and CDR2 from the germline V gene are MNHEY and SVGEGT. The CDR3 length is 19 residues.

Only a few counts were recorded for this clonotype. The CDR3 here is CASSDWGNEQYF. The CDR3 DNA reads as TGTGCCAGCAGTGATTGGGGGAACGAGCAGTACTTC. V and J are TRBV2 and TRBJ2-7, with D perhaps assigned TRBD1 or TRBD2 (5 bases each). The V end lost 3 bases, the J end lost 5 bases, and 8 bases lay between the germline ends. The CDR3 sequence is 12 residues long. CDR1 and CDR2 (germline): SNHLY, FYNNEI.

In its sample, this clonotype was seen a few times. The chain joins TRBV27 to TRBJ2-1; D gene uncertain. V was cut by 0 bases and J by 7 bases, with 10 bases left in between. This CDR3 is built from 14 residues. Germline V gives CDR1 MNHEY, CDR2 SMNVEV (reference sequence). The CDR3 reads CASSLSGNRNEQFF. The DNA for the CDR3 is TGTGCCAGCAGTTTATCGGGCAATCGGAATGAGCAGTTCTTC.

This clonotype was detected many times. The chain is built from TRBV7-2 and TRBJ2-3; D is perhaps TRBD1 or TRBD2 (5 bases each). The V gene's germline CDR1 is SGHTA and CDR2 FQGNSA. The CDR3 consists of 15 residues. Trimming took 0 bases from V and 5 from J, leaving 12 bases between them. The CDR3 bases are TGTGCCAGCAGCTTAGCGTCGGGGCAAAGAGATACGCAGTATTTT. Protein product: CASSLASGQRDTQYF.

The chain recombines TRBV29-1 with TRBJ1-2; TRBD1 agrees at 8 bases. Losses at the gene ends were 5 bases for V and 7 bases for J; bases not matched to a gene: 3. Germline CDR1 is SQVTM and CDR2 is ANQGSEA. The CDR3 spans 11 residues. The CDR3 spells CSVQDRAGYTF. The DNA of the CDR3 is TGCAGCGTTCAGGACAGGGCTGGCTACACCTTC.